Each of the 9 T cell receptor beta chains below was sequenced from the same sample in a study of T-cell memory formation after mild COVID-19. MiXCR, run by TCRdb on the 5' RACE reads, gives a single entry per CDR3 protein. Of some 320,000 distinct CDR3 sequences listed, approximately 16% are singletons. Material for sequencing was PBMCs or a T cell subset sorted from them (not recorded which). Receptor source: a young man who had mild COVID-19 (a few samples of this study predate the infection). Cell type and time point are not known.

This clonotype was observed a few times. For the CDR3, the DNA is TGCGCCAGCAGCTTGGGACTAGCGGGGGGGCAGGATGAGCAGTTCTTC. The encoded protein is CASSLGLAGGQDEQFF. The chain uses TRBV5-1 and TRBJ2-1, with TRBD2 matching over 14 bases. J was trimmed by 8 bases and V by 0 bases; bases with no gene match: 4. CDR1 and CDR2 (germline): SGHRS, YFSETQ. The CDR3 spans 16 residues.

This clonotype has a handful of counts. In DNA, the CDR3 is TGTGCCAGCAGCGTCGACAGGGGGCTTAATTCACCCCTCCACTTT. It is translated as CASSVDRGLNSPLHF. The chain joins TRBV9 to TRBJ1-6, with TRBD1 matching 10 bases. The germline V gene has CDR1 SGDLS and CDR2 YYNGEE. This CDR3 comprises 15 residues. Unmatched junction bases numbered 2, after V lost 2 bases and J lost 6 bases.

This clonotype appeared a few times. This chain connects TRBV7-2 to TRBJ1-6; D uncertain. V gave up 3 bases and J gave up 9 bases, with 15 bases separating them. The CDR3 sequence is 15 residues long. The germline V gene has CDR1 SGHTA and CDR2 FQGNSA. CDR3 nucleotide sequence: TGTGCCAGCAGCTTGAATGGTTTGGCGCGTTCACCCCTCCACTTT. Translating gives CASSLNGLARSPLHF. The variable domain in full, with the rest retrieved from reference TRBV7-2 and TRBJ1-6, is GAGVSQSPSNKVTEKGKDVELRCDPISGHTALYWYRQSLGQGLEFLIYFQGNSAPDKSGLPSDRFSAERTGGSVSTLTIQRTQQEDSAVYLCASSLNGLARSPLHFGNGTRLTVT.

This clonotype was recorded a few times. CDR3 in amino acids: CASSQDPPGTNEKLFF. CDR3 in DNA: TGTGCCAGCAGCCAAGATCCCCCAGGGACTAATGAAAAACTGTTTTTT. The chain recombines TRBV3-1 with TRBJ1-4, with D perhaps TRBD1 (5 bases). V dropped 0 bases and J dropped 2 bases, with 10 bases sitting between them. Germline-derived CDR1 and CDR2 are LGHDT and YNNKEL (reference sequence). The CDR3 is 16 residues long.

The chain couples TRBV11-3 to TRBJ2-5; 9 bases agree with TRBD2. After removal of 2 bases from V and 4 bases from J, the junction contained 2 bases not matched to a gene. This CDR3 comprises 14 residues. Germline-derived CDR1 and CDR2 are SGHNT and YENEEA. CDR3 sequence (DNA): TGTGCCAGCAGCTTAACAGCGGGGGGAGAGACCCAGTACTTC. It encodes CASSLTAGGETQYF.

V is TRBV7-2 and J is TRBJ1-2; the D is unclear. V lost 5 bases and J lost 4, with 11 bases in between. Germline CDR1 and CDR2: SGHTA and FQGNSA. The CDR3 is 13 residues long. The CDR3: CASSLQPFYGYTF. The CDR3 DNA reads TGTGCCAGCAGCCTGCAACCTTTCTATGGCTACACCTTC.

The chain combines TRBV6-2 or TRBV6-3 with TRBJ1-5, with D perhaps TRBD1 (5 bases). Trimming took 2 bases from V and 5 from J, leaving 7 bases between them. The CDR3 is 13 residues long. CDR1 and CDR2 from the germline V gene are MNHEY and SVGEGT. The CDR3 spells CASSYLGDQPQHF. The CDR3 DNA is TGTGCCAGCAGTTACCTAGGGGATCAGCCCCAGCATTTT.

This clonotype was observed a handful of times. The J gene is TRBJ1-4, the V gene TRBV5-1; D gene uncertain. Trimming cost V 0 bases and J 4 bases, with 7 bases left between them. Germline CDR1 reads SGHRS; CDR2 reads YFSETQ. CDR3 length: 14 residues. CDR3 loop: CASSLAVNNEKLFF. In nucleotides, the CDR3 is TGCGCCAGCAGCTTGGCTGTAAATAATGAAAAACTGTTTTTT.

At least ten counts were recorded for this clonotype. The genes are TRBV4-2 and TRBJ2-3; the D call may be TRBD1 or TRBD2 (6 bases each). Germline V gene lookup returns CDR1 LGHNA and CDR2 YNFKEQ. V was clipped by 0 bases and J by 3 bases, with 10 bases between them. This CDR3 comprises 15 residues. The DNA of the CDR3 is TGTGCCAGCAGCCAAGATTGGGGGGCGACAGATACGCAGTATTTT. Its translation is CASSQDWGATDTQYF.